This T cell receptor beta chain was sequenced in a study of cytomegalovirus exposure and HLA in healthy donors. This clone was seen a handful of times. Germline-derived CDR1 and CDR2 are SGHRS and YFSETQ. The CDR3 loop spans 14 amino acids. With 0 bases removed from V and 1 base from J, the gap between germline ends came to 7 bases. PCR primers comprised 60 Vbeta and 13 Jbeta primers. Generated by immunoSEQ multiplex PCR, the TCRdb table keeps only in-frame clones and is missing some. The table records approximately 81,000 clones, 70% to 80% of them present only once. Sample: PBMCs. The chain combines TRBV5-1 with TRBJ2-5, with a weak D call TRBD1 (6 bases). The clonotype was recovered from a middle-aged man in good health and CMV-seropositive. CDR3 residues: CASSLGGGQETQYF. The CDR3 nucleotides are TGCGCCAGCAGCTTGGGAGGGGGCCAAGAGACCCAGTACTTC. Using reference TRBV5-1 and TRBJ2-5 for the parts outside the CDR3, the full variable domain is KAGVTQTPRYLIKTRGQQVTLSCSPISGHRSVSWYQQTPGQGLQFLFEYFSETQRNKGNFPGRFSGRQFSNSRSEMNVSTLELGDSALYLCASSLGGGQETQYFGPGTRLLVL.